This is a list of T cell receptor beta chains from one sample in a study of blood T cell repertoires in COVID-19. Sequencing used immunoSEQ multiplex PCR; TCRdb keeps in-frame clones, though not all of them. The table lists over 350,000 clones, roughly nine tenths of them singletons. The sample comprised PBMCs or T cells enriched from blood (not recorded which). The receptors stem from a woman aged 40 to 50 who had been exposed to COVID-19. CDR3s include the opening cysteine and the closing phenylalanine or tryptophan. Each record gives: D gene, V gene, clone size, J gene, CDR3 DNA, CDR3 protein. The D gene is left open where the match is weak. Clone size, where shown, is once, few, many, or a class for clones that have expanded.

>TRBD1|TRBV9|.|TRBJ1-1
TGTGCCAGCAGCTGGACAGGGGATACTGAAGCTTTCTTT
CASSWTGDTEAFF
>TRBD1|TRBV6-5|.|TRBJ1-1
TGTGCCAGCAGTTACGGACAGGGAGGGACTGAAGCTTTCTTT
CASSYGQGGTEAFF
>TRBD1|TRBV7-3|.|TRBJ2-5
TGTGCCAGCAGCTTAGGGACAGGCCATCGGGAGACCCAGTACTTC
CASSLGTGHRETQYF
>.|TRBV2|.|TRBJ1-5
TGTGCCAGCAGTCGGACTGAAAGCAATCAGCCCCAGCATTTT
CASSRTESNQPQHF
>TRBD2|TRBV7-8|.|TRBJ2-5
TGTGCCAGCAGCTTAGGGGGACTAGCGGGGGGTCAAGAGACCCAGTACTTC
CASSLGGLAGGQETQYF
>.|TRBV27|.|TRBJ2-2
TGTGCCAGCAGTTTGATCAGGGGAAAGGCGACCGGGGAGCTGTTTTTT
CASSLIRGKATGELFF
>TRBD1|TRBV10-3|.|TRBJ1-5
TGTGCCATCAGTGTAACAGGGGACAATCAGCCCCAGCATTTT
CAISVTGDNQPQHF
>.|TRBV11-3|.|TRBJ2-2
TGTGCCAGCAGCTTAGGCAGGGTAAACACCGGGGAGCTGTTTTTT
CASSLGRVNTGELFF
>.|TRBV24-1|.|TRBJ1-5
TGTGCCACCAGTTCGGGTTTGCGGGACGGAATTTTGGGGAATAGCAATCAGCCCCAGCATTTT
CATSSGLRDGILGNSNQPQHF
>TRBD1|TRBV24-1|once|TRBJ1-5
TGTGCCACCAGTGACCCCGGGACAGGGCATCAGCCCCAGCATTTT
CATSDPGTGHQPQHF
>.|TRBV7-2|.|TRBJ1-5
TGTGCCAGCAACCAACAGGGTGGGAATCAGCCCCAGCATTTT
CASNQQGGNQPQHF
>.|TRBV5-1|.|TRBJ1-2
TGCGCCAGCAGCTTCGCAGATCAGGACTATGGCTACACCTTC
CASSFADQDYGYTF
>TRBD2|TRBV5-4|.|TRBJ2-1
TGTGCCAGCAGCAGGGCTAGCGGGGACAATGAGCAGTTCTTC
CASSRASGDNEQFF